This TCR beta chain was documented in a study of blood T cell repertoires in COVID-19. Study in general: The United States, Italy and Spain were the sources of the acute and convalescent COVID-19 samples.

This clone was detected a few times. In the study's own analysis: It was from reference gene primer amplification that nucleated cell counts were estimated. The data were produced by immunoSEQ multiplex PCR, yet TCRdb's version contains in-frame clones alone and is incomplete. The D gene and trimming were derived from the DNA, and the V and J assignments and clone size from that table. The sample lists some 530,000 clones; roughly 88% were seen once. CDR3 length equals 15 residues. The V gene lost 4 bases and the J gene lost 0 bases, with 9 bases spanning the gap. CDR1 LGHNA and CDR2 YNFKEQ come from the germline V gene.

The chain has TRBV4-2 and TRBJ2-2; D might be TRBD2 (7 bases). The sequence was obtained from a human donor in a cohort sampled during active COVID-19. Specimen: peripheral blood. CDR3 amino acids: CASSPRGPNTGELFF. The CDR3 DNA is TGTGCCAGCAGCCCGCGGGGGCCGAACACCGGGGAGCTGTTTTTT.